A single sample gave rise to the 7 T cell receptor beta chains below, sequenced in a study of blood T cells in healthy people across ages (dated by TCRdb to between 2014 and 2016). Libraries came from 5' RACE. This sample was sequenced with an Illumina HiSeq 2500. A second PCR of about 6 to 12 cycles was run with a J-beta primer mix and a sample-barcoded 5' primer. TCRdb passed the public sequencing reads through fastp at Q25 and MiXCR, retaining productive beta sequences. A single entry per CDR3 protein holds the most common genes and DNA from its merged rows. Present in this sample are approximately 810,000 distinct CDR3 sequences, 25% to 35% of which were seen just once. The ten largest account for approximately 15% of the sample. Sequencing used blood. These receptors all come from an elderly woman in good health.

This sequence joins TRBV7-9 and TRBJ2-1; 10 bases agree with TRBD2. Germline trimming cut 5 bases from V and 6 bases from J; bases unmatched to any gene: 10. The CDR3 length is 16 residues. Germline-derived CDR1 and CDR2 are SEHNR and FQNEAQ (reference sequence). The CDR3 DNA reads TGTGCCAGCAGCGCCATGGCGGGACTAGCGTTCAATGAGCAGTTCTTC. It translates to CASSAMAGLAFNEQFF.

In the case of this clonotype: A much larger clone is a single base away; this may be a read error. The chain recombines TRBV11-2 with TRBJ2-7, with D unclear. V was cut by 0 bases and J by 6 bases, with 15 bases left in between. This CDR3 is 15 amino acids long. CDR1 is SGHAT and CDR2 is FQNNGV in the germline V gene. The CDR3 nucleotides read TGTGCCAGCAGCTTAGATTTGGCGAGTAACTGCGAGCAGTACTTC. Protein product: CASSLDLASNCEQYF.

This chain uses TRBV29-1 with TRBJ1-2, with 8 bases aligning to TRBD1. Trimming at V came to 4 bases and at J to 8 bases, leaving 6 bases not matched to a gene. The germline V gene encodes CDR1 SQVTM and CDR2 ANQGSEA. The CDR3 spans 12 residues. This chain's CDR3 is CSVGFRGQGYTF. CDR3 DNA sequence: TGCAGCGTTGGTTTCAGGGGGCAAGGCTACACCTTC. Based on the CDR3 plus reference TRBV29-1 and TRBJ1-2, the full variable domain is SAVISQKPSRDICQRGTSLTIQCQVDSQVTMMFWYRQQPGQSLTLIATANQGSEATYESGFVIDKFPISRPNLTFSTLTVSNMSPEDSSIYLCSVGFRGQGYTFGSGTRLTVV.

A remark on this clonotype: A much larger clone sits a single nucleotide away, making a read error possible. The chain combines TRBV20-1 with TRBJ2-1; D tentatively reads TRBD1 or TRBD2 (5 bases each). The V end lost 6 bases, the J end lost 8 bases, and 23 bases lay between the germline ends. Germline V gene data show CDR1 as DFQATT and CDR2 as SNEGSKA (reference sequence). The CDR3 has 15 residues. The chain's CDR3 is CSALEGPGFSDEQFF. CDR3 nucleotides: TGCAGTGCCTTAGAGGGACCGGGGTTTAGCGATGAGCAGTTCTTC.

There are many counts of this clonotype. V usage is TRBV2 and J usage is TRBJ2-1; a possible D gene is TRBD1 (6 bases). V was shortened by 7 bases and J by 5 bases, with 12 bases between the two germline ends. The CDR3 runs 13 residues. CDR1 is SNHLY, CDR2 FYNNEI, per germline. The CDR3 bases are TGTGCCAGCAAGGGGGACCTCAACAATGAGCAGTTCTTC. Its protein product is CASKGDLNNEQFF.

This clonotype was counted a few times. Just one base apart from a much larger clone, this may be a read error. The genes are TRBV6-5 and TRBJ2-7, with 10 bases fitting TRBD2. The trim removed 6 bases at V and 3 bases at J, leaving 5 bases unmatched. In germline, CDR1 is MNHEY, CDR2 SVGAGI. The CDR3 is 14 amino acids. The CDR3 nucleotides are TGTGCCAGCAGATGGGGACTAGCGAGCTACGAGCAGTACTTC. The encoded protein is CASRWGLASYEQYF.

This clonotype was detected only a few times. This sequence joins TRBV11-2 and TRBJ2-5; maybe TRBD2 (5 bases). Trimming removed 4 bases at V and 5 bases at J, with 20 bases between. The CDR3 covers 16 residues. Germline V gene data show CDR1 as SGHAT and CDR2 as FQNNGV. CDR3 amino acids: CASSSEGLDLRETQYF. The CDR3 DNA sequence: TGTGCCAGCAGCTCAGAGGGCCTGGATCTGCGGGAGACCCAGTACTTC.